This T cell receptor (beta chain) was observed in a study of OX40 agonist ivuxolimab in advanced cancers. In terms of the full investigation: Ivuxolimab was an agonistic, fully human IgG2 monoclonal antibody directed against OX40 (CD134), a costimulatory receptor. Patients were allowed to have had prior anti-PD-1, anti-PD-L1 or anti-CTLA-4 therapy, and 40% of the dose-escalation patients had previously received checkpoint inhibitors. The purpose of peripheral TCRbeta sequencing was to test whether ivuxolimab changed TCR sequence diversity and led to clonal T-cell expansion. The dose-escalation cohort was around 84% male with a mean age of about 60 years, ranging from roughly 23 to 90. Among the approximately 50 dose-escalation patients, about 20 had hepatocellular carcinoma, 15 melanoma, 9 renal cell carcinoma and 9 head and neck cancer. Partial responses occurred in three dose-escalation patients, of whom one had hepatocellular carcinoma and two had cutaneous melanoma. The paper reports the monotherapy dose-escalation portion (N of about 51 patients) of the phase I ivuxolimab trial. Intravenous ivuxolimab was administered to patients every 2 weeks at six dose levels: 0.01, 0.1, 0.3, 1.5, 3 and 10 mg/kg. What the work shows at the level of the full study, not this receptor alone: In the 0.1-3.0 mg/kg groups, partial responders were among the patients with the lowest normalized peripheral clonal expansion, particularly in CD8+ T cells. Low levels of normalized T-cell clonal expansion were also seen in some patients who did not respond. After ivuxolimab, expanded clones were on average more numerous among CD8+ T cells than among CD4+ T cells. At doses of 0.1 to 3.0 mg/kg, clonal expansion of both CD4+ and CD8+ T cells in blood was seen between baseline and week 6. The antigen specificity of the clonally expanded peripheral T cells was not determined.

Trimming removed 7 bases from V and 2 bases from J, leaving 14 bases between the germline ends. Per the germline V gene, ENHRY is the CDR1 and SYGVKD is the CDR2. Measured from the cysteine to the phenylalanine, the CDR3 is 14 residues long. Here the CDR3 DNA is all that survives: 42 bases in frame from base 1. Genomic DNA was extracted from sorted cells for sequencing of the TCRbeta CDR3 region. The immunoSEQ Assay was used for sequencing of TCRbeta CDR3 regions. TCRdb provides this immuneACCESS table in a form limited to in-frame rearrangements. Some clones are lacking; in checked studies, under half of them reflect an unresolved V gene, and why the rest are absent is not known. Counted in this sample were about 62,000 clones; more than 65% of them appeared once. Approximately 10% of the sample is taken by the ten largest. The trial excluded patients who had a history of autoimmune disease or were on systemic immunosuppression. Peripheral blood for TCR sequencing was collected from all dose cohorts at baseline, on cycle 4 day 1, and on cycle 7 day 1. Samples were obtained from an open-label, multicenter, first-in-human phase I dose-escalation trial of ivuxolimab. Adults with locally advanced or metastatic melanoma, renal cell, hepatocellular, or head and neck squamous cell carcinoma were enrolled in the trial. CD4+ and CD8+ T cells were sorted separately from peripheral blood before TCR sequencing.

In the case of this clone: Its antigen is not yet known. The sample holds no much larger clone one base away, and base qualities are not on file.

This clonotype originated in an adult with an advanced solid tumor such as melanoma, head and neck, liver or kidney cancer. Recombination connected TRBV10-3 to TRBJ2-5; the D region possibly corresponds to TRBD2 (6 bases align). Sample: CD4+ or CD8+ T cells sorted from blood, taken in a trial of the OX40 agonist ivuxolimab. The DNA sequence follows: TGTGCCATCAATTCCGGGACTCTACAAGAGACCCAGTACTTC. Protein translation: CAINSGTLQETQYF.